These T cell receptor beta chains were read from a single sample in a study of blood T cells in healthy people across ages. TCRdb called the 5' RACE reads again in MiXCR, with one record for every CDR3 protein. The sample includes about 970,000 distinct CDR3 sequences, roughly half of them seen just once. Sequenced sample: blood. These receptors all come from a woman in her sixties or seventies in good health. Both conserved end residues are part of each CDR3. D genes are given only for firm matches. Some rows have no size entry. The others give once, few or many, or a class for an expanded clone.

j_call,clone_size,d_call,v_call,cdr3_aa,cdr3_nt
TRBJ2-1,once,NA,TRBV5-1,CASSPSFPGQPNLEQFF,TGCGCCAGCAGCCCTAGCTTTCCGGGACAACCTAATTTGGAGCAGTTCTTC
TRBJ2-7,few,NA,TRBV4-2,CASSQWWERTYEQYF,TGTGCCAGCAGCCAATGGTGGGAAAGAACCTACGAGCAGTACTTC
TRBJ2-7,NA,NA,TRBV12-3/TRBV12-4,CASSSGAREQYF,TGTGCCAGCAGTTCCGGGGCTAGAGAGCAGTACTTC
TRBJ2-7,NA,NA,TRBV28,CASRRQISSYEQYF,TGTGCCAGCAGACGACAGATTAGCTCCTACGAGCAGTACTTC
TRBJ2-7,NA,TRBD2,TRBV12-3/TRBV12-4,CASRKRLAGEGYEQYF,TGTGCCAGCAGGAAAAGACTAGCGGGAGAGGGCTACGAGCAGTACTTC
TRBJ2-7,NA,NA,TRBV5-1,CASSLVGRGNYEQYF,TGCGCCAGCAGCTTGGTGGGACGGGGCAACTACGAGCAGTACTTC
TRBJ2-1,NA,TRBD2,TRBV7-2,CASSPGLAVEEQFF,TGTGCCAGCAGTCCGGGACTAGCGGTTGAGGAGCAGTTCTTC
TRBJ2-7,NA,NA,TRBV6-2/TRBV6-3,CASSYGRDRALARSEQYF,TGTGCCAGCAGTTACGGCCGGGACAGAGCACTAGCTAGGAGCGAGCAGTACTTC
TRBJ2-5,NA,TRBD2,TRBV7-2,CASSSGTSWGTQYF,TGTGCCAGCAGTTCCGGGACTAGTTGGGGGACCCAGTACTTC
TRBJ2-7,NA,NA,TRBV6-2/TRBV6-3,CASSLWGVPGTYEQYF,TGTGCCAGCAGCCTTTGGGGGGTACCAGGGACCTACGAGCAGTACTTC
TRBJ2-7,NA,NA,TRBV27,CANSSGLTYEQYF,TGTGCCAACAGTTCAGGACTGACCTACGAGCAGTACTTC
TRBJ2-7,few,NA,TRBV5-1,CASSLMGVVSYEQYF,TGCGCCAGCAGCTTGATGGGAGTCGTCTCCTACGAGCAGTACTTC
TRBJ2-7,NA,TRBD2,TRBV29-1,CSARTGGRYEQYF,TGCAGCGCCCGGACGGGGGGGCGCTACGAGCAGTACTTC
TRBJ2-7,few,TRBD2,TRBV5-1,CASSLTSGMGEQYF,TGCGCCAGCAGCTTGACTAGCGGGATGGGAGAGCAGTACTTC
TRBJ2-3,NA,NA,TRBV5-1,CASSHCRLSESTDTQYF,TGCGCCAGCAGCCACTGCCGGTTATCTGAGAGCACAGATACGCAGTATTTT
TRBJ2-3,NA,TRBD2,TRBV20-1,CSAGPLAGRVDTQYF,TGCAGTGCTGGACCACTAGCGGGAAGGGTTGATACGCAGTATTTT
TRBJ1-5,NA,NA,TRBV20-1,CSARDTGGNQPQHF,TGCAGTGCTAGAGATACAGGTGGCAATCAGCCCCAGCATTTT
TRBJ2-6,NA,NA,TRBV5-1,CASAGGLLSGANVLTF,TGCGCCAGCGCAGGGGGACTGCTTTCTGGGGCCAACGTCCTGACTTTC
TRBJ2-5,NA,NA,TRBV5-5,CASSLAQIEETQYF,TGTGCCAGCAGCTTGGCTCAGATAGAAGAGACCCAGTACTTC
TRBJ2-1,NA,TRBD2,TRBV18,CASSPGTSGYYNEQFF,TGTGCCAGCTCACCTGGGACTAGCGGCTACTACAATGAGCAGTTCTTC
TRBJ2-2,few,NA,TRBV10-3,CAIRGWGDTGELFF,TGTGCCATCAGGGGGTGGGGAGACACCGGGGAGCTGTTTTTT
TRBJ2-1,NA,TRBD2,TRBV7-8,CASSFSRLAGNEQFF,TGTGCCAGCAGCTTCTCAAGACTAGCCGGCAATGAGCAGTTCTTC
TRBJ2-2,NA,NA,TRBV27,CASSFLGVGGRTQSNTGELFF,TGTGCCAGCAGTTTCCTCGGGGTCGGCGGGCGGACCCAATCGAACACCGGGGAGCTGTTTTTT
TRBJ2-1,NA,TRBD1,TRBV6-1,CASTRDRDEQFF,TGTGCCAGCACTAGGGACAGGGATGAGCAGTTCTTC
TRBJ1-1,few,NA,TRBV20-1,CSASRTAGTEAFF,TGCAGTGCCAGTCGGACAGCTGGAACTGAAGCTTTCTTT
TRBJ2-7,NA,TRBD2,TRBV10-3,CANARGGSDSSYEQYF,TGTGCCAACGCTCGAGGCGGGAGTGATTCGTCCTACGAGCAGTACTTC
TRBJ2-1,few,NA,TRBV27,CASRRKGGLNNEQFF,TGTGCCAGCCGACGTAAAGGCGGCTTGAACAATGAGCAGTTCTTC
TRBJ2-1,NA,NA,TRBV7-9,CASSLDRSTPSYNEQFF,TGTGCCAGCAGCTTAGATCGATCTACTCCGTCCTACAATGAGCAGTTCTTC
TRBJ1-5,NA,NA,TRBV7-8,CASGRGQPQHF,TGTGCCAGCGGCCGGGGCCAGCCCCAGCATTTT
TRBJ2-3,NA,NA,TRBV20-1,CSTARATQYF,TGCAGTACTGCACGGGCTACGCAGTATTTT
TRBJ1-5,NA,TRBD1,TRBV20-1,CSARATGGNQPQHF,TGCAGTGCTAGAGCAACAGGGGGCAATCAGCCCCAGCATTTT
TRBJ2-7,few,TRBD1,TRBV19,CASSGRDRGYNEQYF,TGTGCCAGTAGTGGGCGGGACAGGGGGTACAATGAGCAGTACTTC
TRBJ1-2,NA,TRBD1,TRBV27,CASSSWGGTGLYGYTF,TGTGCCAGCAGTAGTTGGGGAGGGACAGGTCTTTATGGCTACACCTTC
TRBJ2-3,few,NA,TRBV7-9,CASSLWVWDSVSPDTQYF,TGTGCCAGCAGCCTCTGGGTCTGGGATAGCGTAAGCCCGGATACGCAGTATTTT
TRBJ2-1,NA,NA,TRBV10-3,CAIGSGNEQFF,TGTGCCATCGGATCCGGCAATGAGCAGTTCTTC
TRBJ2-7,NA,NA,TRBV27,CASSPTPSAEQYF,TGTGCCAGCAGTCCAACCCCTTCGGCCGAGCAGTACTTC
TRBJ2-3,NA,NA,TRBV18,CASSRQGTNTDTQYF,TGTGCCAGCTCACGTCAGGGGACAAACACAGATACGCAGTATTTT
TRBJ2-1,NA,NA,TRBV7-9,CASSFPLARGLVNEQFF,TGTGCCAGCAGCTTTCCGCTAGCTCGAGGGCTGGTGAATGAGCAGTTCTTC
TRBJ1-2,NA,NA,TRBV7-2,CASSLGAGAVINYGYTF,TGTGCCAGCAGCTTAGGTGCGGGGGCGGTAATTAACTATGGCTACACCTTC
TRBJ2-7,NA,TRBD2,TRBV7-2,CASSLGGNPGEQYF,TGTGCCAGCAGCTTGGGGGGGAACCCTGGGGAGCAGTACTTC
TRBJ2-7,once,TRBD1,TRBV5-1,CASSANRDRGIHERYF,TGCGCCAGCAGCGCAAACCGGGACAGGGGAATCCACGAGCGGTACTTC
TRBJ2-5,NA,TRBD2,TRBV7-7,CASSAGTSGRTDQETQYF,TGTGCCAGCAGCGCCGGGACTAGCGGAAGAACCGACCAAGAGACCCAGTACTTC
TRBJ2-1,NA,NA,TRBV15,CATSRDRVSNYNEQFF,TGTGCCACCAGCAGAGACCGGGTCAGCAACTACAATGAGCAGTTCTTC
TRBJ2-3,NA,TRBD1,TRBV27,CASRTGAASTDTQYF,TGTGCCAGCAGAACAGGGGCTGCTAGCACAGATACGCAGTATTTT
TRBJ2-6,many,NA,TRBV27,CASSSRAGAGANVLTF,TGTGCCAGCAGTTCCCGGGCCGGGGCTGGGGCCAACGTCCTGACTTTC